This T cell receptor (beta chain) was documented in a study of spatial heterogeneity in lung cancer. Study overall: Combinations of a unique TCR and a UMI were tallied in raw reads, and on average each appeared more than ten times.

This CDR3 region has 15 residues. Germline CDR1 reads SGHAT; CDR2 reads FQNNGV. V lost 4 bases and J lost 3; bases outside the gene matches: 2. The study's findings and limits: Expanded intratumoral alpha and beta TCR counts tracked tumor mutation counts.

This clonotype is labeled medium-sized. Its antigen is not identified. This beta chain represents an off-target read in a library built for alpha chains; its size is of limited meaning. As to time point: sample taken at primary tumor resection. From tumor, nontumor lung or frozen PBMC, whole RNA was taken unsorted for sequencing. TCRdb analysed the 5' RACE reads with MiXCR anew, one entry per CDR3 protein. Among approximately 8,000 distinct CDR3 sequences listed, 8.2% were seen once. The sequencing used lung tumor tissue, collected at surgery. This sequence was found in a male donor with early-stage non-small cell lung cancer. The chain uses TRBV11-2 and TRBJ2-1; TRBD2 matches 11 bases. The CDR3 reads CASSSLAGGYNEQFF. The CDR3 DNA is TGTGCCAGCAGCTCCCTAGCGGGAGGCTACAATGAGCAGTTCTTC.